These 27 T cell receptor beta chains were sequenced from one sample in a study of blood T cell repertoires in COVID-19. The table came from immunoSEQ multiplex PCR; TCRdb's copy has only in-frame clones and leaves some out. This table has 240,000 or so clones, approximately 86% appearing once. Input material: peripheral blood. These receptors were taken from a woman aged 70-85 years with active or convalescent COVID-19.

The chain is built from TRBV19 and TRBJ1-2, with 12 bases aligning to TRBD1. Trimming at V came to 2 bases and at J to 4 bases, leaving 5 bases not matched to a gene. The CDR3 loop spans 16 amino acids. Germline V gene data show CDR1 as LNHDA and CDR2 as SQIVND (reference sequence). Here the CDR3 DNA reads TGTGCCAGTAGTATAATCGGGACAGGGGGCACCTATGGCTACACCTTC. This encodes CASSIIGTGGTYGYTF.

The CDR3 nucleotides are TGTGCCACCAGTGATCATTTAGCGGGGGGGCCGGCAGATACGCAGTATTTT. Its protein is CATSDHLAGGPADTQYF. The J gene is TRBJ2-3, the V gene TRBV24-1; TRBD2 aligns across 11 bases. Germline-derived CDR1 and CDR2 are KGHDR and SFDVKD. There are 17 residues in the CDR3. Trimming took 3 bases from V and 4 from J; bases not matched to a gene: 8.

The chain combines TRBV6-5 with TRBJ1-6; 7 nucleotides line up with TRBD1. With V trimmed by 8 bases and J by 3 bases, 1 base remained unmatched. Germline CDR1 reads MNHEY; CDR2 reads SVGAGI. The CDR3 is 13 residues long. The CDR3 sequence: CASGDSYNSPLHF. The CDR3 DNA reads TGTGCCAGCGGGGACAGCTATAATTCACCCCTCCACTTT.

The genes are TRBV9 and TRBJ2-3, with 10 bases that match TRBD2. The CDR3 extends over 17 amino acids. CDR1 SGDLS and CDR2 YYNGEE come from the germline V gene. With 2 bases clipped from V and 4 bases from J, the junction kept 10 bases outside the gene matches. The DNA of the CDR3 is TGTGCCAGCAGCGTGGGACCAGCGGGGGGGGCCGCAGATACGCAGTATTTT. Translating it yields CASSVGPAGGAADTQYF. Drawing the rest from reference TRBV9 and TRBJ2-3, the complete variable domain is DSGVTQTPKHLITATGQRVTLRCSPRSGDLSVYWYQQSLDQGLQFLIQYYNGEERAKGNILERFSAQQFPDLHSELNLSSLELGDSALYFCASSVGPAGGAADTQYFGPGTRLTVL.

CDR3 sequence reads: CAISEDSGYTF. The CDR3 coding sequence is TGTGCCATCAGTGAAGATAGTGGCTACACCTTC. V and J are TRBV10-3 and TRBJ1-2; D is ambiguous. CDR1 ENHRY and CDR2 SYGVKD come from the germline V gene. This CDR3 region has 11 residues. V was clipped by 3 bases and J by 7 bases, with 6 bases between them.

The chain employs TRBV14 and TRBJ2-1, with 7 bases matching TRBD1. V lost 2 bases and J lost 9; bases outside the gene matches: 4. The CDR3 extends over 13 amino acids. The germline V gene encodes CDR1 SGHDN and CDR2 FVKESK. In DNA form, the CDR3 reads TGTGCCAGCAGCCAACTGACAGGGCTTGAGCAGTTCTTC. Residues: CASSQLTGLEQFF.

The V and J genes are TRBV4-1 and TRBJ2-3; TRBD1 agrees at 12 bases. V was clipped by 1 base and J by 9 bases; unmatched bases: 8. The germline gives CDR1 MGHRA, CDR2 YSYEKL. This CDR3 comprises 16 residues. This CDR3 is CASSQGMGQGAITQYF. CDR3 DNA sequence: TGCGCCAGCAGCCAAGGTATGGGACAGGGGGCGATAACGCAGTATTTT.

V usage is TRBV19 and J usage is TRBJ2-2; TRBD1 aligns across 10 bases. This CDR3 has 15 amino acids. Per germline, CDR1 LNHDA and CDR2 SQIVND (reference sequence). The junction had 8 bases not matched to a gene; V was cut back by 6 bases and J by 7 bases. DNA for the CDR3: TGTGCCAGTAGGCGGAGACAGGGGGCCGGCGGGGAGCTGTTTTTT. This translates into CASRRRQGAGGELFF.

The gene calls are TRBV11-3 and TRBJ2-6; D not resolved. Germline CDR1 SGHNT, CDR2 YENEEA. Deletions cut 1 base from V and 1 base from J, with 8 bases between. This CDR3 has 16 amino acids. CDR3 coding DNA: TGTGCCAGCAGCTTAGGTGCTAGTTCTGGGGCCAACGTCCTGACTTTC. Amino acid sequence: CASSLGASSGANVLTF.

V usage is TRBV19 and J usage is TRBJ1-3, with D tentatively TRBD1 (5 bases). Trimming took off 7 bases at V and 5 bases at J, with 12 bases between the two ends. Germline V gives CDR1 LNHDA, CDR2 SQIVND (reference sequence). This CDR3 has 13 residues. The CDR3 coding sequence is TGTGCCAGTACCGACAGTTCGAGAAACACCATATATTTT. As protein: CASTDSSRNTIYF.

The rearrangement uses TRBV18 and TRBJ2-7; TRBD1 agrees at 8 bases. The CDR3 totals 15 residues. The V gene end was trimmed by 3 bases and the J gene end by 0 bases; junction bases not matched to a gene: 4. The germline V gene has CDR1 KGHSH and CDR2 LQKENI. Here the CDR3 reads CASSPDRASSYEQYF. As DNA, the CDR3 is TGTGCCAGCTCACCGGACAGGGCGAGCTCCTACGAGCAGTACTTC.

The chain uses TRBV5-6 and TRBJ2-7; 7 bases line up with TRBD2. Trimming at V came to 5 bases and at J to 2 bases, leaving 4 bases not matched to a gene. This CDR3 comprises 13 residues. The germline V gene encodes CDR1 SGHDT and CDR2 YYEEEE. The CDR3 loop reads CASSTGTTYEQYF. The CDR3 bases are TGTGCCAGCAGTACCGGGACTACCTACGAGCAGTACTTC.

V is TRBV29-1 and J is TRBJ1-1; maybe TRBD1 (5 bases). Trimming stripped 4 bases from V and 4 bases from J, with 16 bases between. Per germline, CDR1 SQVTM and CDR2 ANQGSEA. This CDR3 contains 14 residues. CDR3 in DNA: TGCAGCGTTGCTGGGGCGGGGGTAGTCACTGAAGCTTTCTTT. Amino acid sequence: CSVAGAGVVTEAFF.

The V call is TRBV3-1 (or the pseudogene TRBV3-2), the J call TRBJ1-1; weak D call: TRBD1 (6 bases). The germline CDR1 and CDR2 sequences are LGHDT and YNNKEL (reference sequence). The V end was cut by 4 bases, the J end by 3 bases, with 15 bases between. The CDR3 is 15 amino acids. The CDR3 DNA reads TGTGCCAGCAGCCCCACAGGGACGAGGTACACTGAAGCTTTCTTT. Translation gives CASSPTGTRYTEAFF.

V gene TRBV9 combines with J gene TRBJ1-2, with 8 bases that match TRBD1. Germline V gene lookup returns CDR1 SGDLS and CDR2 YYNGEE. Trimming took 4 bases from V and 0 from J; bases not matched to a gene: 2. The CDR3 runs 14 residues. The CDR3 nucleotides are TGTGCCAGCAGCCCGGACAGGGCTAACTATGGCTACACCTTC. Amino acids: CASSPDRANYGYTF.

In DNA, the CDR3 is TGTGCCAGCAGCTTTACCCCGGGACCCGGCGGGGTTCATGGCTACACCTTC. Protein product: CASSFTPGPGGVHGYTF. V usage is TRBV27 and J usage is TRBJ1-2; D is perhaps TRBD1 (5 bases). Germline V gene sequence: CDR1 MNHEY, CDR2 SMNVEV (reference sequence). V was shortened by 6 bases and J by 6 bases, with 26 bases between the two germline ends. The CDR3 covers 17 residues.

The chain has TRBV7-8 and TRBJ2-1, with 12 bases that match TRBD2. The CDR3 is made up of 16 amino acids. CDR1 and CDR2 (germline): SGHVS, FQNEAQ. The V and J ends lost 2 bases and 7 bases, in that order; junction bases with no gene match: 6. As DNA, the CDR3 is TGTGCCAGCAGCTTAATCACTAGCGGGGGGAAAAATGAGCAGTTCTTC. It yields the protein CASSLITSGGKNEQFF.

The V and J genes are TRBV6-5 and TRBJ1-1, with a tentative D call TRBD1 (6 bases). This CDR3 is 14 amino acids long. Deletions cut 10 bases from V and 4 bases from J, with 19 bases between. The germline gives CDR1 MNHEY, CDR2 SVGAGI. CDR3 residues: CATYPNTQGTEAFF. The CDR3 region has the DNA TGTGCCACCTATCCCAACACACAGGGCACTGAAGCTTTCTTT.

The V gene is TRBV5-6, the J gene TRBJ1-6; tentative D call: TRBD1 (6 bases). CDR1 is SGHDT and CDR2 is YYEEEE in the germline V gene. V dropped 1 base and J dropped 7 bases, with 12 bases sitting between them. The CDR3 runs to 15 residues. The DNA for the CDR3 is TGTGCCAGCAGCTTGTCACAGGGAGCGAATTCACCCCTCCACTTT. Its translation: CASSLSQGANSPLHF.

With respect to this clone: Additional DNA sequences in this sample encode the identical CDR3. The chain is built from TRBV18 and TRBJ1-4, with D hard to call. Trimming stripped 3 bases from V and 8 bases from J, with 7 bases between. The CDR3 is 12 amino acids. Germline CDR1 reads KGHSH; CDR2 reads LQKENI. As DNA, the CDR3 is TGTGCCAGCTCACCTCGGGGAGAAAAACTGTTTTTT. It translates to CASSPRGEKLFF.

The chain combines TRBV14 with TRBJ2-7; D gene ambiguous. CDR1 is SGHDN and CDR2 is FVKESK in the germline V gene. V lost 1 base and J lost 3, with 7 bases in between. The CDR3 is 13 amino acids. CDR3 in amino acids: CASSQVSYYEQYF. The CDR3 DNA reads TGTGCCAGCAGCCAAGTTTCCTACTACGAGCAGTACTTC.

V and J are TRBV4-3 and TRBJ2-5; D is possibly TRBD1 (6 bases). Germline CDR1 LGHNA, CDR2 YSLEER. V lost 0 bases, J lost 5 bases, and 13 bases lay in between. CDR3 length: 15 residues. The CDR3 here is CASSQEGRGSETQYF. CDR3 DNA sequence: TGCGCCAGCAGCCAAGAAGGCAGGGGAAGCGAGACCCAGTACTTC.

The rearrangement links TRBV7-2 to TRBJ1-1, with 8 bases identical to TRBD1. The germline CDR1 and CDR2 sequences are SGHTA and FQGNSA. CDR3 length equals 15 residues. V lost 5 bases, J lost 1 base, and 6 bases stayed unmatched. Here the CDR3 DNA reads TGTGCCAGCAGCCCGAGACAGGGGACGAACACTGAAGCTTTCTTT. The encoded protein is CASSPRQGTNTEAFF.

J is TRBJ1-2 and V is TRBV12-3 or TRBV12-4; no reliable D call. The V end lost 5 bases, the J end lost 8 bases, and 12 bases lay between the germline ends. This CDR3 is 12 amino acids long. CDR3 protein: CASSQGGRGYTF. The CDR3 coding sequence is TGTGCCAGCAGTCAAGGAGGGAGGGGCTACACCTTC.

The chain carries TRBV19 and TRBJ1-2; D might be TRBD1 (6 bases). The V end lost 4 bases, the J end lost 9 bases, and 15 bases lay between the germline ends. The CDR3 loop spans 13 amino acids. The germline CDR1 and CDR2 sequences are LNHDA and SQIVND (reference sequence). This chain's CDR3 is CASSTRDIGSYTF. The CDR3 nucleotides read TGTGCCAGTAGTACCCGGGACATCGGGAGCTACACCTTC. The variable domain in full, with the rest retrieved from reference TRBV19 and TRBJ1-2, is DGGITQSPKYLFRKEGQNVTLSCEQNLNHDAMYWYRQDPGQGLRLIYYSQIVNDFQKGDIAEGYSVSREKKESFPLTVTSAQKNPTAFYLCASSTRDIGSYTFGSGTRLTVV.

The chain couples TRBV7-2 to TRBJ1-2; tentatively, D is TRBD1 (6 bases). This CDR3 contains 16 residues. The germline V and J ends were trimmed by 1 base and 7 bases, with 19 bases remaining between them. Germline lookup yields CDR1 SGHTA and CDR2 FQGNSA. The CDR3 protein is CASSLGAGGGWGGYTF. The CDR3 DNA sequence: TGTGCCAGCAGCTTAGGGGCCGGCGGGGGCTGGGGTGGCTACACCTTC. The complete variable domain, with remaining parts taken from reference TRBV7-2 and TRBJ1-2, reads GAGVSQSPSNKVTEKGKDVELRCDPISGHTALYWYRQSLGQGLEFLIYFQGNSAPDKSGLPSDRFSAERTGGSVSTLTIQRTQQEDSAVYLCASSLGAGGGWGGYTFGSGTRLTVV.

The chain employs TRBV24-1 and TRBJ2-1; D might be TRBD1 (7 bases). There are 15 residues in the CDR3. V shed 3 bases and J shed 4 bases, with 12 bases lying between them. The germline V gene encodes CDR1 KGHDR and CDR2 SFDVKD. CDR3 coding DNA: TGTGCCACCAGTGATCGGGGGACAGAGTACAATGAGCAGTTCTTC. It translates to CATSDRGTEYNEQFF.